This T cell receptor beta chain was sequenced in a study of T cell responses to AZD1222 COVID-19 vaccine listed by TCRdb under 2021. Concerning the study at large: Because spike-specific TCR depth and breadth did not differ between the two schedules, AZD1222 recipients who got a second dose at roughly 4 weeks were pooled with those who got a second dose at roughly 12 weeks. TCR sequencing covered approximately 230 trial participants: some 210 given two doses of AZD1222 and about 26 given two doses of MenACWY control vaccine. Enrollment into the trials was organized by age into subgroups of 18-55, 56-69 and 70-plus years, and those subgroups contained roughly 150, 30 and 60 TCR-sequenced participants, respectively. Overall results and qualifications from the work: Participants were mostly white British, with more females than males. The authors suggested clonal diversity may have been underestimated. Because no day 14 peak-response samples were available, the repertoires could be characterized only after the peak T cell response. The 56-69-year group was small, and its depth increase did not reach significance, likely because of low power. A significant rise in spike-specific TCR breadth and depth was observed after two AZD1222 doses relative to day 0 and relative to MenACWY recipients. Nearly half of unique spike-specific TCRs reportedly recognized epitopes outside regions mutated in the B.1.351 and B.1.1.7 variants. Only six or seven AZD1222 recipients were SARS-CoV-2 seropositive at baseline, limiting conclusions about previously exposed vaccinees. CD4 TCRs associated with the vaccine covered the entire spike protein, and the dominant responses were in regions 160-218 and 743-854.

The time point label here, explained by the study, means: baseline before first vaccination. Samples from vaccinated people were obtained from the UK trials COV001 and COV002, which included a single-blind randomized controlled phase 2/3 trial of AZD1222 (ChAdOx1 nCoV-19) in healthy adults. For TCRbeta chain sequencing, PBMC samples were collected from trial participants at day 0 and at day 28 after the second dose. The CDR3 regions of human TCRbeta chains were analyzed by immunosequencing. The authors' analysis ran thus. TCRs in the repertoires were matched against a reference library of SARS-CoV-2-specific TCRs that had been generated with the MIRA antigen-specificity platform. Breadth was defined as the fraction of unique TCRs that were SARS-CoV-2-associated. Depth was defined as the fraction of total T cells that were SARS-CoV-2-associated. Each spike-specific TCR was assigned to its reactive spike region and to a CD4 or CD8 class using the MIRA data. Log10-transformed breadth and depth values were compared by one-way ANOVA with Sidak's multiple comparisons tests. In its TCRdb copy, this immuneACCESS table keeps in-frame sequences only and misses some clones. Where compared with another copy, unresolved V genes explain less than half of these, and the others have no known cause. That table furnishes V, J and clone size, whereas the DNA furnished D and trimming. The sample table contains 130,000 to 150,000 clones; only one count was recorded for approximately 89% of them. The ten biggest clones cover about 4.6% of the sample.

As regards this clone: It has no known antigen specificity. No much larger clone is present one base from it, and per-base qualities are unavailable.

Material: peripheral blood, obtained on day 0 of AZD1222 vaccination. The source of this sequence is an adult in good health.

The sequenced DNA is TGCGCCAGCAGCCAAGTCGGGGACCGGGTAGAGCAGTTCTTC. This codes for CASSQVGDRVEQFF. The sequence is built from TRBV4-1 and TRBJ2-1; the D element could tentatively be TRBD1 or TRBD2, as 5 bases agree for each. The V end loses 1 base and the J end loses 10 bases, and a stretch of 14 bases separates them. Its CDR3 holds 14 amino acids, cysteine through phenylalanine. Only CDR3 DNA is held: 42 bases, read in frame from base 1. The germline V gene supplies CDR1 MGHRA and CDR2 YSYEKL.